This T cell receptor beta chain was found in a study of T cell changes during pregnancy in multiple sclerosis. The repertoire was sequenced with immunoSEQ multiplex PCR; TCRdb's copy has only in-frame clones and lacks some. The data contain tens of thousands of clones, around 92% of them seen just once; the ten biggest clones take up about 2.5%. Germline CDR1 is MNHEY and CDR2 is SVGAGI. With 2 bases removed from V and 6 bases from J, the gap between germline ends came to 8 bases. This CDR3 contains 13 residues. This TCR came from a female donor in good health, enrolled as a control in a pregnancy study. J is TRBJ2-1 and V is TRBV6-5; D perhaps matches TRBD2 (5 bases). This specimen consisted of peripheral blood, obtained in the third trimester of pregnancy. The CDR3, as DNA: TGTGCCAGCAGTTACGTGGCGGGCAATGAGCAGTTCTTC. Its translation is CASSYVAGNEQFF.